Listed below are T cell receptor beta chains from one sample, sequenced in a study of OX40 agonist ivuxolimab in advanced cancers. Produced via immunoSEQ multiplex PCR; TCRdb's table is partial and in-frame only. The profile shows under 25,000 clones, roughly 80% of them singletons. Material: CD4+ or CD8+ T cells sorted from blood, obtained in a trial of the OX40 agonist ivuxolimab. Receptors originate from an adult with an advanced solid tumor such as melanoma, head and neck, liver or kidney cancer. CDR3s include the opening cysteine and the closing phenylalanine or tryptophan.

TRBV28	CASSASRSFYEQYF
TRBV21-1	CASSKVLDQPQHF
TRBV6-1	CASSELGLAGTGELFF
TRBV5-1	CASSLVTGGWDGAKNIQYF
TRBV9	CASSTRRTGYANTGELFF
TRBV30	CAWSDGTRMYNEQFF
TRBV7-6	CASSTRTEPGREQYF
TRBV5-1	CASSKGQEIEKLFF
TRBV6-1	CASSTGTGDTGELFF
TRBV5-1	CASGSQSRANVLTF
TRBV5-1	CASSLGSSGMVEQFF
TRBV4-3	CASSQDWRQDNEQFF
TRBV7-9	CASSYRGLAGLVDTGELFF
TRBV5-6	CASSQALGTQYF
TRBV11-2	CASSFPGYNEQFF
TRBV4-3	CASSQDSGTGGEQYF
TRBV4-2	CASSFLGPVDTEAFF
TRBV6-6	CASSYSRLNNEQFF
TRBV19	CASRKGVTSEAFF
TRBV5-5	CASSRSGTPTRNYGYTF
TRBV15	CATSIDRGGLREQYF
TRBV4-1	CASSARQMMNTEAFF
TRBV28	CASSLRLGPTEAFF
TRBV11-2	CASSLVQGASGYTF
TRBV9	CASSVAGVGGEQYF
TRBV5-1	CASSLLHMNTEAFF
TRBV27	CASSIMAPDEQFF
TRBV6-9	CASSESTGGIGYGYTF
TRBV4-3	CASSQDLAGDEQYF
TRBV7-9	CASSLGAATVNEQFF
TRBV2	CASSQRGGADTEAFF
TRBV7-3	CASGHGDTQYF
TRBV4-1	CASSQDHLKYTF
TRBV5-6	CASSPPNDRGDYGYTF
TRBV5-4	CASSLNRADTQYF
TRBV29-1	CSVRGKTYEQYF
TRBV7-9	CASSFYTGELFF
TRBV6-6	CASSRTGIHEQYF
TRBV4-3	CASSQEGGWDTEAFF
TRBV5-6	CASSLGSGPDTQYF
TRBV6-1	CASSPDYYEQYF
TRBV28	CASSLQGAETQYF
TRBV4-3	CASSQDEGSSYEQYF
TRBV6-1	CASKGTDAIWETQYF
TRBV7-9	CASSLPTKEQFF
TRBV5-1	CASSLPTPPYEQYF
TRBV7-8	CASSSDYSGANVLTF
TRBV9	CASSVDGTDQPQHF
TRBV27	CASSLTGVRYEQYF
TRBV6-6	CASSLGPNTGELFF
TRBV21-1	CASSKAGGETEAFF
TRBV30	CAWSLGGGGKTQYF
TRBV5-1	CASSPSRAYFDEAFF